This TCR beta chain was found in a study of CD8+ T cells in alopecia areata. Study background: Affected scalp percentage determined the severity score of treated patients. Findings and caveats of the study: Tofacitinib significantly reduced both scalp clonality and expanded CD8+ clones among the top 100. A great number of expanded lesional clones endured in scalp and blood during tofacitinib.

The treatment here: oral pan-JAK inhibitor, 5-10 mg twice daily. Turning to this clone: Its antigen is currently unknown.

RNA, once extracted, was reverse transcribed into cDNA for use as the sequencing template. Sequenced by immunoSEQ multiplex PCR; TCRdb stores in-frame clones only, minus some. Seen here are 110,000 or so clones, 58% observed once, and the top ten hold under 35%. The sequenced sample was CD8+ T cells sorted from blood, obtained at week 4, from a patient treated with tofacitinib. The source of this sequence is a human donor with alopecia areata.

The CDR3 nucleotides read TGCAGCGTCCTGACTAGCGGGGGGGCCGAGCAGTACTTC. Amino acids: CSVLTSGGAEQYF. V usage is TRBV29-1 and J usage is TRBJ2-7; 14 nucleotides align to TRBD2. The CDR3 is 13 amino acids. Trimming at V came to 6 bases and at J to 6 bases, leaving 4 bases not matched to a gene. Germline CDR1 reads SQVTM; CDR2 reads ANQGSEA.